The clone carrying this T cell receptor beta chain was observed at least ten times. The antigen is unknown. CDR3 size: 17 residues. Germline V CDR1 and CDR2: SGHVS, FQNEAQ. Germline trimming cut 5 bases from V and 8 bases from J; bases unmatched to any gene: 11. The data originate from a study of post-analysis software for immune sequencing data. General observations from the study: In patients, TRBV5-6, TRBV5-1 and TRBV20-1 belonged to five or six TRBV segments found more frequently than in controls. Normalized Chao1 diversity in multiple sclerosis patients fell significantly below that of controls.

Built from TCR beta cDNA, the libraries had unique molecular identifiers in them. TCRdb re-called the PCR reads through MiXCR, storing one row per CDR3 protein. This table holds a few hundred thousand distinct CDR3 sequences, 36% found once. Sample: blood. The chain joins TRBV7-8 to TRBJ2-3, with TRBD2 matching over 15 bases. This TCR derives from a girl under 18 with multiple sclerosis. CDR3 coding DNA: TGTGCCAGCAGCCCAGGACTAGCGGGGGGGGTCCAGGGTACGCAGTATTTT. As protein: CASSPGLAGGVQGTQYF.